The T cell receptor beta chain described here comes from a study of OX40 agonist ivuxolimab in advanced cancers. Remarks on this clone: What it recognizes is unknown.

Trimming took off 5 bases at V and 6 bases at J, with 13 bases between the two ends. The CDR3 sequence is 13 residues long. CDR1 and CDR2 (germline): SEHNR, FQNEAQ (reference sequence). Study outcomes and limitations: Determination of antigen specificity was not performed for the expanded peripheral T cells. Researchers report that CD8+ T cells had, on average, more expanded clones than CD4+. With doses of 0.1-3.0 mg/kg, partial responders showed among the lowest clonal expansion. Within 6 weeks, CD4+ and CD8+ blood T cells expanded clonally at 0.1 to 3.0 mg/kg.

Generated by immunoSEQ multiplex PCR, the TCRdb table keeps only in-frame clones and is missing some. The sample has 65,000 to 95,000 clones; approximately 83% are singletons. This receptor was taken from an adult with an advanced solid tumor such as melanoma, head and neck, liver or kidney cancer. This specimen consisted of CD4+ or CD8+ T cells sorted from blood, obtained in a trial of the OX40 agonist ivuxolimab. The chain recombines TRBV7-9 with TRBJ1-2, with D perhaps TRBD1 (5 bases). Here the CDR3 DNA reads TGTGCCAGCAGCGCCAACCCAGGGCATGGCTACACCTTC. Translating it yields CASSANPGHGYTF.